This T cell receptor (beta chain) was sequenced for a study of CD8+CD57+ T cells in acquired aplastic anemia. Looking at the study overall: Across the sorted CD4+ and CD8+ cells, DNA amounts averaged roughly 3 ug. CD4+ reads averaged about 11 million in healthy donors.

Using genomic DNA as the template, TCR beta VDJ and CDR3 profiling was carried out. TCRdb reprocessed the reads with MiXCR, giving one entry per CDR3 protein. The data show about 170,000 distinct CDR3 sequences, 55% to 75% seen once. This clonotype was observed at least ten times. The receptor was isolated from a human donor in good health. The sample taken for sequencing was sorted CD4+, CD8+, or CD8+CD57+ T cells (not recorded which) from PBMCs.

The CDR3 nucleotides read TGTGCCAGCAGCTCACAGGGATATGGCTACACCTTC. This gives the protein CASSSQGYGYTF. The V gene is TRBV5-6, the J gene TRBJ1-2; possible D gene TRBD1, 6 bases. The germline V and J ends were trimmed by 3 bases and 5 bases, with 8 bases remaining between them. CDR3 length equals 12 residues. Germline CDR1 is SGHDT and CDR2 is YYEEEE.